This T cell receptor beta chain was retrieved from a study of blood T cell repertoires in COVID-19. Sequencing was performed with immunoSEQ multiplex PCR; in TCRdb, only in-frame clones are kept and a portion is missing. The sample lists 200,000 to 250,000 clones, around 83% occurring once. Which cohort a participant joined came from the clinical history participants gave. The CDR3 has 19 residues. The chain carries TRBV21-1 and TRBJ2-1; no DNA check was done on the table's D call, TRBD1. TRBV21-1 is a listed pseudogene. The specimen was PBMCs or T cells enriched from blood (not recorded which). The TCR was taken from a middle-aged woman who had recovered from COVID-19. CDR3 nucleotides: TGTGCCAGCAGCGATTGGACAGGGGGCGACGGGAGAAGCAACAATGAGCAGTTCTTC. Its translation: CASSDWTGGDGRSNNEQFF.